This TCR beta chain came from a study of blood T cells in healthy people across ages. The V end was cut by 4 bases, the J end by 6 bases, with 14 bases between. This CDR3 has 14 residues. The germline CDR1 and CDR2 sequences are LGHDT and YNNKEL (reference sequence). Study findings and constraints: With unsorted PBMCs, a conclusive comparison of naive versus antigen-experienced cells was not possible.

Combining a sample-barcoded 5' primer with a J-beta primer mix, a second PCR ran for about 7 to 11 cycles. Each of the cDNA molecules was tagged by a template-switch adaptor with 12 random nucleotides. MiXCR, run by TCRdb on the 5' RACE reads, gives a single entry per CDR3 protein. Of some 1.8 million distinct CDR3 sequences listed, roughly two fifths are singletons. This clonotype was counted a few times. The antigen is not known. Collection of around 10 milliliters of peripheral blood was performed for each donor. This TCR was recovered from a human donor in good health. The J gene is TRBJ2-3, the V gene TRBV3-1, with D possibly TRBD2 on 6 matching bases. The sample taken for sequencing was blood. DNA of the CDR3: TGTGCCAGCAGCCTGGTCGGGACTGAGGATACGCAGTATTTT. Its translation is CASSLVGTEDTQYF.